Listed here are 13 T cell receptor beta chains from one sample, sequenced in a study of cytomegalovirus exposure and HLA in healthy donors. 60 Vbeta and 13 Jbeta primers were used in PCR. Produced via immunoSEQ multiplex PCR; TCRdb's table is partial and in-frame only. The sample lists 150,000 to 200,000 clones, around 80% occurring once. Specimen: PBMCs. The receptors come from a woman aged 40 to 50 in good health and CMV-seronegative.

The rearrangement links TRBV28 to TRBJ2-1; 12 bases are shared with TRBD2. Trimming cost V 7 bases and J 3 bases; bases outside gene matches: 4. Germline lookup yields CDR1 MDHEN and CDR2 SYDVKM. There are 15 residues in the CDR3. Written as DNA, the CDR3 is TGTGCCAGCACCCCGACTAGCGGGAGCTACAATGAGCAGTTCTTC. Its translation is CASTPTSGSYNEQFF.

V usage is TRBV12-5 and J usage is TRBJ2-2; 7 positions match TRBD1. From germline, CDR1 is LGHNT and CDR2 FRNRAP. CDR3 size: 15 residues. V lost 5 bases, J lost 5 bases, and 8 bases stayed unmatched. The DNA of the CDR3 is TGTGCTAGTGGTGCCGGGACAGAGAGGACCGGGGAGCTGTTTTTT. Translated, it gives CASGAGTERTGELFF.

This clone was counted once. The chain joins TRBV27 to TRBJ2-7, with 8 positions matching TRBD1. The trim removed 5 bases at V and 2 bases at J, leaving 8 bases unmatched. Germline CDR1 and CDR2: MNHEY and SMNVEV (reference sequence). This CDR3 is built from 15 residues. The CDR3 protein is CASSNSGQGPYEQYF. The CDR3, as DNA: TGTGCCAGCAGTAACTCAGGACAGGGCCCCTACGAGCAGTACTTC.

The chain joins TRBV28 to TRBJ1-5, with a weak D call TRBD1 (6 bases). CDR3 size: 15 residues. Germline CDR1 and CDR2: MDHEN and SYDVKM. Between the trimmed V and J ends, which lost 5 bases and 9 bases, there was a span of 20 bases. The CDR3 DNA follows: TGTGCCAGCAGTGCTACCAGGGGCCCTGTAGTGCCCCAGCATTTT. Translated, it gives CASSATRGPVVPQHF.

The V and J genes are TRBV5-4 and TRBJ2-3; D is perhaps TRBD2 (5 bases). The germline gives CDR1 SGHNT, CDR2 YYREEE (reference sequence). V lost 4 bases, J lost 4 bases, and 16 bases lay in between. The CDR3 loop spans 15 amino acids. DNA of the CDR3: TGTGCCAGCAGCAACAACGGGGAAAGTGCAGATACGCAGTATTTT. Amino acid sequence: CASSNNGESADTQYF.

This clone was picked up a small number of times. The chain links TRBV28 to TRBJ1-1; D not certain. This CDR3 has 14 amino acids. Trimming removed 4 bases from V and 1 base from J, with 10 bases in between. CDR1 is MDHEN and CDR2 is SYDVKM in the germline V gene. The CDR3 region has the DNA TGTGCCAGCAGTTCCCCTAGACCGAACACTGAAGCTTTCTTT. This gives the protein CASSSPRPNTEAFF.

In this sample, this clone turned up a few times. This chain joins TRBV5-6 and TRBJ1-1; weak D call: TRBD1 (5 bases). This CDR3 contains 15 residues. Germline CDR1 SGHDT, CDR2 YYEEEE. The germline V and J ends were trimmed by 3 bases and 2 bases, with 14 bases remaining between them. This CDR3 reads CASSSETARNTEAFF. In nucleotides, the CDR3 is TGTGCCAGCAGCTCTGAGACAGCACGAAACACTGAAGCTTTCTTT. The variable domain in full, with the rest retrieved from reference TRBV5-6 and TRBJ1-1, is DAGVTQSPTHLIKTRGQQVTLRCSPKSGHDTVSWYQQALGQGPQFIFQYYEEEERQRGNFPDRFSGHQFPNYSSELNVNALLLGDSALYLCASSSETARNTEAFFGQGTRLTVV.

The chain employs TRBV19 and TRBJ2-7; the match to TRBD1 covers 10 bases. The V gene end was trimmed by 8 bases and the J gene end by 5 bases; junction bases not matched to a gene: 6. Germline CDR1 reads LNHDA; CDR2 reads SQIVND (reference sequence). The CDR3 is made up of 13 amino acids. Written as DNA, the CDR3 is TGTGCCAGTGGGGACAGGGGAAGTGACGAGCAGTACTTC. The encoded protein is CASGDRGSDEQYF.

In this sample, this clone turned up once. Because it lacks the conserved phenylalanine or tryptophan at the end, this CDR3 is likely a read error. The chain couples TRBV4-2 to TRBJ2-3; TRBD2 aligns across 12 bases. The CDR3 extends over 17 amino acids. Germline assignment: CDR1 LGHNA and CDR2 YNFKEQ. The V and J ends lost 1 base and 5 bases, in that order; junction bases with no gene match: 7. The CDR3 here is CASSQASPGLAGDTQYV. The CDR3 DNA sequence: TGTGCCAGCAGCCAAGCTTCACCGGGACTAGCGGGAGATACGCAGTATGTT.

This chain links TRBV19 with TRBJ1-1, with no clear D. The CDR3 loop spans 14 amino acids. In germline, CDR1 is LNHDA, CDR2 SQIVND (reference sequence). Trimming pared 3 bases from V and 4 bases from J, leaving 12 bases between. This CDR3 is CASSMTGDGTEAFF. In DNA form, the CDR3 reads TGTGCCAGTAGTATGACCGGAGATGGCACTGAAGCTTTCTTT.

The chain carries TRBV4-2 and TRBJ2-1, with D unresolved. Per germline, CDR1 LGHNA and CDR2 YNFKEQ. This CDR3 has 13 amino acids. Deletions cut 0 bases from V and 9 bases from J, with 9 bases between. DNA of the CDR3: TGTGCCAGCAGCCAAGATCGACCGGGTGAGCAGTTCTTC. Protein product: CASSQDRPGEQFF.

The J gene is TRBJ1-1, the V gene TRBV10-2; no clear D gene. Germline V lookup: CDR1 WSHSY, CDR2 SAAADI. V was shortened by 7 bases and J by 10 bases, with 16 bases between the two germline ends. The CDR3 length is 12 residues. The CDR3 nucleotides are TGCGCCAGCACCGCTTTGAGGTCCGTAGCTTTCTTT. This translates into CASTALRSVAFF.

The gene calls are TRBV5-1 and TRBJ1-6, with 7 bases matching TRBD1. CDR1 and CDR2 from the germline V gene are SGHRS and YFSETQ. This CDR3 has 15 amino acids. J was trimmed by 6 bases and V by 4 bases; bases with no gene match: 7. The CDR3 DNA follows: TGCGCCAGCAGCGTAATACAGGGGTCTAATTCACCCCTCCACTTT. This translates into CASSVIQGSNSPLHF. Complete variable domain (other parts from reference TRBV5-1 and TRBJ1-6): KAGVTQTPRYLIKTRGQQVTLSCSPISGHRSVSWYQQTPGQGLQFLFEYFSETQRNKGNFPGRFSGRQFSNSRSEMNVSTLELGDSALYLCASSVIQGSNSPLHFGNGTRLTVT.